This T cell receptor (beta chain) was obtained from a study of Ad26.COV2.S vaccination and SARS-CoV-2 variants (dated by TCRdb to the early 2020s). Context from the whole study: Donors in the vaccine arm were drawn from COV1001, a multicentre, randomized, double-blind, placebo-controlled phase I-IIa trial testing Ad26.COV2.S in healthy adults. Blinding of investigators to trial group allocation was maintained during experiments and outcome assessment. The TCR-sequenced set comprised approximately 32 samples: about 19 Ad26.COV2.S vaccine recipients, 5 placebo recipients and 8 SARS-CoV-2 convalescent individuals. The specificity and breadth of SARS-CoV-2-reactive T cell receptors after Ad26.COV2.S vaccination were assessed by TCRbeta repertoire sequencing. Trial participants were randomized into five groups of five, in which low-dose or high-dose Ad26.COV2.S was given once or twice, or placebo was given on both occasions. Ad26.COV2.S was administered intramuscularly at a dose of 5x10^10 or 1x10^11 viral particles, either as one shot or as two shots given 56 days apart. General findings and caveats noted by the study authors: Substantial breadth of spike-specific CD8+ and CD4+ T cell responses was reported after vaccination. The authors noted that the TCR breadth and depth analyses may have underestimated total T cell responses. The study was not powered for comparison of responses between vaccine doses or regimens. Vaccine and placebo recipients had similar non-spike TCR breadth, a finding consistent with the vaccine containing only spike. Spike-specific TCR breadth was higher in Ad26.COV2.S recipients than in placebo recipients (P = 0.0014).

Explained via the paper, the treatment or condition label denotes: around 19 received Ad26.COV2.S at low or high dose, single or two shots; about 5 received placebo; per-sample allocation not given. Repertoires of vaccine and placebo recipients were sequenced from samples taken on day 63 after the first injection. Cohort 1b enrolled about two dozen adults aged 18-55 years at a single site in Boston, USA, between 29 July and 7 August 2020. As a vaccine, Ad26.COV2.S was a replication-incompetent adenovirus type 26 vector that expressed a prefusion-stabilized SARS-CoV-2 spike protein derived from the original Wuhan strain. Compared with germline, V lacks 7 bases and J lacks 3 bases; bases without a gene match: 3. There are 15 amino acids in the CDR3, from cysteine to phenylalanine inclusive. Just the 45-base CDR3 DNA is kept, in frame starting at base 1. Taken from the germline V gene, the CDR1 and CDR2 loops are WSHSY and SAAADI.

As for this clone: What this receptor recognizes is not known. No much larger clonotype is one base removed from it; base qualities were not supplied.

The immunoSEQ Assay was used to sequence TCRbeta CDR3 regions. After extraction, genomic DNA underwent amplification by bias-controlled multiplex PCR, followed by high-throughput sequencing. On the study's bioinformatics: To quantify the absolute abundance of every unique TCRbeta CDR3 region, sequences were collapsed and filtered. T cell fraction was estimated by normalizing TCRbeta template counts to usable DNA, which was measured by amplifying reference genes present in all nucleated cells. Repertoire TCRs were annotated as SARS-CoV-2-specific by exact matching of V gene, CDR3 amino acid sequence and J gene to a known reactive TCR set. The reference SARS-CoV-2 TCR set was derived from MIRA and filtered for enrichment in COVID-19-positive ImmuneCODE repertoires, a step that removed public or cross-reactive TCRs. Using the MIRA antigens, annotated TCRs were further analysed by specific ORF or by position within an ORF. Depth was the summed frequency of annotated unique rearrangements, while breadth was defined as annotated unique rearrangements over total unique productive rearrangements. Two-sided Wilcoxon rank-sum tests were applied when comparing TCR breadth between groups. Imported from immuneACCESS, the table was reduced by TCRdb to in-frame sequences with V and J called. These copies leave out some clones; in studies compared against another copy, an unresolved V gene accounts for under half, and the cause of the remainder is not known. That table gives V, J and clone size, and the DNA gave D and trimming. For this sample the table gives 440,000 or so clones, of which about 90% were detected only once. Of the sample, approximately 4.5% falls within the top ten clones.

This receptor was taken from a person aged 18-65 years who received the Ad26.COV2.S COVID-19 vaccine or a placebo. The rearranged segments are TRBV10-2 and TRBJ2-3; TRBD2 matches 14 bases in the middle. This sample comprised peripheral blood, obtained in a trial of Ad26.COV2.S vaccine versus placebo. The DNA is as follows: TGCGCCAGCACCCGACTAGCGGGAGGGACAGATACGCAGTATTTT. The translation is CASTRLAGGTDTQYF.